This entry features one TCR beta chain sequence. Its antigen is currently unknown. A read error may produce the germline difference seen at one junction end. The CDR3 is 16 residues long. The entry originates in a study of T cell repertoires in cytomegalovirus infection. Study at large: It was recently identified HLA-C-restricted and well-studied HLA-B-restricted CMV epitopes that the study used. From public TCR beta signatures came an indication of both CMV infection and matching HLA type.

Overall study results and limits: HLA-C-restricted, CMV-specific TCR beta clonotypes were dominant ex vivo.

In TCRdb, the reads were re-called with MiXCR into one record per CDR3 protein. Here the sample spans about 480,000 distinct CDR3 sequences, about 33% being singletons. The clonotype comes from a human donor in good health (CMV status not recorded). Some clones in this sample may be carry-over from other donors' samples. The chain links TRBV5-3 to TRBJ2-3; 8 positions match TRBD2. TRBV5-3 carries the ORF label, with uncertain function. Sequenced material: cultured PBMCs, taken from culture after CMV antigen stimulation. CDR3 sequence (DNA): TGTGCCAGCAGCTTACCGGGACTAGGGGGTACAGATACGCAGTATTTT. This translates into CASSLPGLGGTDTQYF.